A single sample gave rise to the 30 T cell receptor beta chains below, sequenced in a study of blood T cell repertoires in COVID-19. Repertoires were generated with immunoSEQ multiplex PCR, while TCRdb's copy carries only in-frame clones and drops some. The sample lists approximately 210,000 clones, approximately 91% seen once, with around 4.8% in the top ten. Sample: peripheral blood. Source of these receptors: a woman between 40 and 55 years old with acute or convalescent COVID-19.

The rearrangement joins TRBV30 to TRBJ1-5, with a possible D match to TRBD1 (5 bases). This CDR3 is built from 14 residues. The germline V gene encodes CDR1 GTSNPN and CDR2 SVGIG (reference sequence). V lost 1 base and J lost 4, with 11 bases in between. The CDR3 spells CAWSGFGGNQPQHF. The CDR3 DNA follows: TGTGCCTGGAGTGGGTTTGGGGGGAATCAGCCCCAGCATTTT.

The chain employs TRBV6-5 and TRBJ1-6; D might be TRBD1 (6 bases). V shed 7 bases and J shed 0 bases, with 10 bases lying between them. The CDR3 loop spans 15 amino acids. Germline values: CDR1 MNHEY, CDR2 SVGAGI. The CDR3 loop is CASMGQSSYNSPLHF. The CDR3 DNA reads TGTGCCAGCATGGGACAAAGCTCCTATAATTCACCCCTCCACTTT.

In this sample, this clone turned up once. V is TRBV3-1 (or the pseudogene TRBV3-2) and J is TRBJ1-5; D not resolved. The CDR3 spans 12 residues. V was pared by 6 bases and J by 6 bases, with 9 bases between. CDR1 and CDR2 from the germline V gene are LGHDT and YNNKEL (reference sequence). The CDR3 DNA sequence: TGTGCCAGCAGTCAACACGGTCAGCCCCAGCATTTT. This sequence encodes CASSQHGQPQHF.

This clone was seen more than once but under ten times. The CDR3 spells CASRDRATYEQYV. The CDR3 DNA reads as TGTGCCAGCCGGGACAGGGCCACCTACGAGCAGTACGTC. The V and J genes are TRBV6-5 and TRBJ2-7, with 9 bases aligning to TRBD1. V gave up 8 bases and J gave up 2 bases; unmatched junction bases: 4. This CDR3 spans 13 amino acids. CDR1 and CDR2 from the germline V gene are MNHEY and SVGAGI.

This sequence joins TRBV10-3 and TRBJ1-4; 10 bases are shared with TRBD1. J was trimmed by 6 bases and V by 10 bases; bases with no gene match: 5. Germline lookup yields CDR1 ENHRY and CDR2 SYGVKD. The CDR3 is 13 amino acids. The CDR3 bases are TGTGCCACACGACAGGGGGCCGATGAAAAACTGTTTTTT. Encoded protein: CATRQGADEKLFF.

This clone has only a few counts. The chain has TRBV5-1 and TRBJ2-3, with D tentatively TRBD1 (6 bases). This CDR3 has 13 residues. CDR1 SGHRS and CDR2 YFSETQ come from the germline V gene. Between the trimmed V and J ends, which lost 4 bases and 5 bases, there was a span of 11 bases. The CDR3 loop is CASSRRGGDTQYF. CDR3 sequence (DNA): TGCGCCAGCAGCCGTCGAGGGGGAGATACGCAGTATTTT.

DNA of the CDR3: TGCGCCAGCAGCCAAAATTCCCAGGGGGCTACCTATGGCTACACCTTC. Its protein is CASSQNSQGATYGYTF. This chain links TRBV4-1 with TRBJ1-2; 8 bases align to TRBD1. There are 16 residues in the CDR3. Germline CDR1 and CDR2: MGHRA and YSYEKL. J gave up 4 bases and V 2 bases, and 9 bases lay outside the gene matches.

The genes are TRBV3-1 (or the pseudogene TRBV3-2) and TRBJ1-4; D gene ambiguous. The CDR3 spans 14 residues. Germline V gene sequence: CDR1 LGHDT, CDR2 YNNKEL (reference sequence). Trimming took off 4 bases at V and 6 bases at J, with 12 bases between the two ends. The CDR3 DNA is TGTGCCAGCAGCCTCGCCGGGTCAGATGAAAAACTGTTTTTT. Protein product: CASSLAGSDEKLFF.

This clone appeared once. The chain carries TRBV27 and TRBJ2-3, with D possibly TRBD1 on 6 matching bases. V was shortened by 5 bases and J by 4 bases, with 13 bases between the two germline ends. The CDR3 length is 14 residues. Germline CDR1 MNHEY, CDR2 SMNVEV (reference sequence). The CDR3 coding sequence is TGTGCCAGCAGTCCGGGACAATTCGCAGATACGCAGTATTTT. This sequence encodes CASSPGQFADTQYF.

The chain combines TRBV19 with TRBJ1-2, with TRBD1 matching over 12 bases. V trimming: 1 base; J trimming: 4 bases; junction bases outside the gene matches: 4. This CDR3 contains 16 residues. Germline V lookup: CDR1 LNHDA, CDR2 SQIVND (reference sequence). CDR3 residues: CASSIAGTGGGYGYTF. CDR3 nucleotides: TGTGCCAGTAGTATAGCGGGGACAGGGGGCGGCTATGGCTACACCTTC.

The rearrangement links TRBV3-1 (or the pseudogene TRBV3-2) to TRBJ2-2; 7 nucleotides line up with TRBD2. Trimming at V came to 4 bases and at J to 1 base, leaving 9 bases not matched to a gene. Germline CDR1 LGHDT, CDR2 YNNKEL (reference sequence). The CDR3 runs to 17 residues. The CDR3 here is CASSPQTSDLNTGELFF. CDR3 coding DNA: TGTGCCAGCAGCCCACAAACTAGCGACCTGAACACCGGGGAGCTGTTTTTT.

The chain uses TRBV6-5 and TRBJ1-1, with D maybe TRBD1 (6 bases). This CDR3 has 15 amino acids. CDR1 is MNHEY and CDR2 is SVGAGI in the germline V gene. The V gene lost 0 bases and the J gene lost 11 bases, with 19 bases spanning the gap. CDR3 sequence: CASSYSGQEGGEAFF. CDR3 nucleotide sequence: TGTGCCAGCAGTTACTCGGGTCAGGAAGGGGGGGAGGCTTTCTTT.

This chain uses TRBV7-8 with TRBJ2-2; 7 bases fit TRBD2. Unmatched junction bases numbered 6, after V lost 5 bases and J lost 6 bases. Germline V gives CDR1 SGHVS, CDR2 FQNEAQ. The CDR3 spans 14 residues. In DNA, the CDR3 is TGTGCCAGCAGCGAACTAGCGTCTTCCGGGGAGCTGTTTTTT. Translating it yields CASSELASSGELFF.

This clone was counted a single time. For the CDR3, the DNA is TGCAGCGTTGAAGTGACAGAGAACACTGAAGCTTTCTTT. Its protein product is CSVEVTENTEAFF. The rearrangement uses TRBV29-1 and TRBJ1-1, with D perhaps matching TRBD1 (5 bases). The CDR3 consists of 13 residues. CDR1 and CDR2 (germline): SQVTM, ANQGSEA. V lost 1 base and J lost 1, with 7 bases in between.

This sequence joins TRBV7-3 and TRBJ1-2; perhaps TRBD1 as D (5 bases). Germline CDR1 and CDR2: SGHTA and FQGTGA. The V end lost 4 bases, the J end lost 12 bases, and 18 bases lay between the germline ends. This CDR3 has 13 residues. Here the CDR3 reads CASSSQTGEENTF. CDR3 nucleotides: TGTGCCAGCAGCTCACAAACAGGAGAAGAGAACACCTTC.

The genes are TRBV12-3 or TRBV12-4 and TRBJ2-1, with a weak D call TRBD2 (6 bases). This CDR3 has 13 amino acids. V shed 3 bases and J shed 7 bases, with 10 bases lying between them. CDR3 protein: CASSFWGRNEQFF. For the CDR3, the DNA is TGTGCCAGCAGTTTTTGGGGGAGGAATGAGCAGTTCTTC.

This CDR3 is CASSLARFGTPGSGNTIYF. Written as DNA, the CDR3 is TGTGCCAGCAGCTTAGCGCGATTCGGGACACCCGGCTCTGGAAACACCATATATTTT. The chain is built from TRBV7-8 and TRBJ1-3, with D perhaps TRBD1 (6 bases). Germline loops: CDR1 SGHVS, CDR2 FQNEAQ. V lost 0 bases and J lost 0, with 18 bases in between. The CDR3 totals 19 residues.

The CDR3 nucleotides are TGTGCCAGCAGCAGATTTCCGGGACAGGCCTGGGGTGGCTACACCTTC. It encodes CASSRFPGQAWGGYTF. This chain uses TRBV7-9 with TRBJ1-2; 8 nucleotides line up with TRBD1. J lost 7 bases, V lost 5 bases, and 15 bases had no gene match. CDR1 SEHNR and CDR2 FQNEAQ come from the germline V gene (reference sequence). The CDR3 has 16 residues.

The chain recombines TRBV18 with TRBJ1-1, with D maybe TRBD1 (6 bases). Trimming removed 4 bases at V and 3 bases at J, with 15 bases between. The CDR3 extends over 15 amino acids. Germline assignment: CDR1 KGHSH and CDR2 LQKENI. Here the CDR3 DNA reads TGTGCCAGCTCACTTATCAGGGGAGCGGACACTGAAGCTTTCTTT. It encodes CASSLIRGADTEAFF.

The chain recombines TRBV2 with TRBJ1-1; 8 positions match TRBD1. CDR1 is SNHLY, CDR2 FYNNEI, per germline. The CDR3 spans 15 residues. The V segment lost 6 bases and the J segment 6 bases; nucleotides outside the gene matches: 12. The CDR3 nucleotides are TGTGCCAGCAGGAAACACAGGGGGGATTATTCTGAAGCTTTCTTT. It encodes CASRKHRGDYSEAFF.

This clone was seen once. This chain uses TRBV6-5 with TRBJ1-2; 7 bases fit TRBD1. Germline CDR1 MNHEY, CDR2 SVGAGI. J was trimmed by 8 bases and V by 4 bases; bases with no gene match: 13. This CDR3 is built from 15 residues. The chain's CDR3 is CASSSRTGGPRGYTF. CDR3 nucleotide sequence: TGTGCCAGCAGTTCCCGGACAGGCGGCCCTAGAGGCTACACCTTC.

The CDR3 protein is CASSEGLAGAYAQTQYF. CDR3 in DNA: TGTGCCAGCAGTGAAGGACTAGCGGGGGCCTACGCCCAGACCCAGTACTTC. The chain uses TRBV2 and TRBJ2-5; 12 positions agree with TRBD2. The CDR3 sequence is 17 residues long. CDR1 is SNHLY, CDR2 FYNNEI, per germline. V was clipped by 1 base and J by 6 bases; unmatched bases: 9.

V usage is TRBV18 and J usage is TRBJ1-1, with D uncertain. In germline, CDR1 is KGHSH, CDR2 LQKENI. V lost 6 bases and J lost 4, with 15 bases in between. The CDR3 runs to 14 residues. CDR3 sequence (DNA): TGTGCCAGCTCTCTTTCGAGGGAGGGCACTGAAGCTTTCTTT. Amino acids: CASSLSREGTEAFF.

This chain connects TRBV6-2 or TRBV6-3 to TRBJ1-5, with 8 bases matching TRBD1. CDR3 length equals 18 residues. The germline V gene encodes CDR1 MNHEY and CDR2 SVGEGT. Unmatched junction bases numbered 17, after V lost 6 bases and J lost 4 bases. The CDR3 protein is CASSLVVRTGIINQPQHF. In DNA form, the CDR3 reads TGTGCCAGCAGCCTGGTAGTGAGGACAGGGATAATTAATCAGCCCCAGCATTTT.

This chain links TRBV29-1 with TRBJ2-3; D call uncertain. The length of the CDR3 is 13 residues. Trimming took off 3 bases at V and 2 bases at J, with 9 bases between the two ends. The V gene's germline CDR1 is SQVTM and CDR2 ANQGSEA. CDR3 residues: CSVDEAYTDTQYF. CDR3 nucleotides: TGCAGCGTTGACGAAGCGTACACAGATACGCAGTATTTT.

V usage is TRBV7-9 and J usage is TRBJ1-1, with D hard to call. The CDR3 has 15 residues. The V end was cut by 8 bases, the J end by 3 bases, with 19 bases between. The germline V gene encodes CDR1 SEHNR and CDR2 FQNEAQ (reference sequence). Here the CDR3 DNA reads TGTGCCAGCCACACCAGCCTCTTCGCGGACACTGAAGCTTTCTTT. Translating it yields CASHTSLFADTEAFF.

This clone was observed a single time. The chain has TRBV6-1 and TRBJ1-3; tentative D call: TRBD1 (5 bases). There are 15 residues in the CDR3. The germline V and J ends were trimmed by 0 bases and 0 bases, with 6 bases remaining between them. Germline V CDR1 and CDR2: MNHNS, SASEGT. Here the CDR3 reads CASSEAQVSGNTIYF. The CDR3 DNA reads TGTGCCAGCAGTGAAGCACAGGTCTCTGGAAACACCATATATTTT.

CDR3 region: CASSLPGSPLHF. Written as DNA, the CDR3 is TGTGCCAGCAGCTTACCCGGTTCACCCCTCCACTTT. This rearrangement joins TRBV7-6 to TRBJ1-6; D remains unclear. The germline gives CDR1 SGHVS, CDR2 FNYEAQ. The V and J ends lost 2 bases and 9 bases respectively, with 5 bases between them. There are 12 residues in the CDR3.

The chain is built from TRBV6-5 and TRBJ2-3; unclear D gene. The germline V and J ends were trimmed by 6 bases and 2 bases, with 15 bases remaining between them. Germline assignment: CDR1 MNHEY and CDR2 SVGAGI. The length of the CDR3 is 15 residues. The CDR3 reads CASSPDKISTDTQYF. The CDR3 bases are TGTGCCAGCAGCCCCGACAAGATCTCCACAGATACGCAGTATTTT.

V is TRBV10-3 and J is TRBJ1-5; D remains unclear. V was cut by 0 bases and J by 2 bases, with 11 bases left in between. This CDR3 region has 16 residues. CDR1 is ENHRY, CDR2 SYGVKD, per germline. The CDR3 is CAISESSGRGNQPQHF. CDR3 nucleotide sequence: TGTGCCATCAGTGAGTCAAGTGGGAGAGGCAATCAGCCCCAGCATTTT.